This T cell receptor beta chain was observed in a study of shared clonotypes between healthy human individuals. The CDR3 is 16 amino acids. Per the germline V gene, CDR1 is LNHNV and CDR2 is YYDKDF (reference sequence). The V gene lost 0 bases and the J gene lost 0 bases, with 8 bases spanning the gap. Assay execution took place at the deep level. Generated by immunoSEQ multiplex PCR, the TCRdb table keeps only in-frame clones and is missing some. In the table there are hundreds of thousands of clones, about three quarters of which are singletons. The clonotype originates from a woman aged 25 to 45 in good health. Sequencing input: memory CD4+ T cells sorted from blood. The sample's subset: CD45RA-negative fraction. The rearrangement uses TRBV15 and TRBJ1-4; no clear D gene. In DNA, the CDR3 is TGTGCCACCAGCAGAGATAGTGGGGCAACTAATGAAAAACTGTTTTTT. It translates to CATSRDSGATNEKLFF.